The rows below give T cell receptor beta chains drawn from one sample of a study of blood T cells in healthy people across ages. From the 5' RACE reads, TCRdb called clonotypes with MiXCR, one entry per CDR3 protein. The sample has approximately 580,000 distinct CDR3 sequences, approximately 25% seen once. The data were also submitted as part of a second study, on T cells of mothers and their children.

Sample: blood. The receptor source for this set is a boy between 10 and 17 years old in good health. Each CDR3 is given with its conserved first and last residue. The D gene is left open where the match is weak. The size entry is marked missing in some rows and otherwise reads once, few, many or a size class.

d_gene	abundance	len	v_gene	j_gene	CDR3nt	CDR3aa
TRBD2	NA	14	TRBV15	TRBJ2-5	TGTGCCACCAGTAAAGCGGGAGCGGGAGAGACCCAGTACTTC	CATSKAGAGETQYF
TRBD1	few	15	TRBV12-3/TRBV12-4	TRBJ1-5	TGTGCCAGCAGTTCAACAGGGGGCTGGGATCAGCCCCAGCATTTT	CASSSTGGWDQPQHF
TRBD1	NA	13	TRBV12-3/TRBV12-4	TRBJ1-1	TGTGCCAGCAGGGGAACAGGGGAGGATGTGACTTTCTTT	CASRGTGEDVTFF
NA	few	12	TRBV12-3/TRBV12-4	TRBJ2-5	TGTGCCAGCAGTTTACGTGTCTCCACCCAGTACTTC	CASSLRVSTQYF
NA	few	12	TRBV29-1	TRBJ2-1	TGCAGCGTTGCAGTTACCTACAATGAGCAGTTCTTC	CSVAVTYNEQFF
TRBD1	few	14	TRBV20-1	TRBJ1-4	TGCAGTGCTAGGTTGGGACAGGGGAATGAAAAACTGTTTTTT	CSARLGQGNEKLFF
NA	NA	12	TRBV29-1	TRBJ1-1	TGCAGCGCCCCAGGGAGGAACACTGAAGCTTTCTTT	CSAPGRNTEAFF
TRBD2	NA	16	TRBV7-9	TRBJ2-7	TGTGCCAGCAGCTTAGGGGGACTAGCGGGAGGCGACGAGCAGTACTTC	CASSLGGLAGGDEQYF
TRBD2	once	16	TRBV7-9	TRBJ2-5	TGTGCCAGCAGCCCCCCCTTAGCGGGAGTACGGGAGACCCAGTACTTC	CASSPPLAGVRETQYF
NA	NA	12	TRBV20-1	TRBJ2-7	TGCAGTGCTAGAGTCCCCGGGGACCTTCTGATCTTC	CSARVPGDLLIF
NA	many	14	TRBV10-3	TRBJ2-5	TGTGCCATCAGGAGAGAGGTAGACCAAGAGACCCAGTACTTC	CAIRREVDQETQYF
TRBD1	NA	14	TRBV24-1	TRBJ2-5	TGTGCCACCAGTCAGGGGACAGGGGGGGAGACCCAGTACTTC	CATSQGTGGETQYF
NA	few	11	TRBV14	TRBJ1-1	TGTGCCAGCAGTTCGGGGCCTGAAGCTTTCTTT	CASSSGPEAFF
NA	few	15	TRBV28	TRBJ2-7	TGTGCCAGCACCAGACAGGACTCAGCCCCCCACGAGCAGTACTTC	CASTRQDSAPHEQYF
TRBD2	many	16	TRBV11-2	TRBJ2-5	TGTGCCAGCAGCGATTTTCCGGGACTAGCGGAAGAGACCCAGTACTTC	CASSDFPGLAEETQYF
TRBD2	NA	14	TRBV12-5	TRBJ2-3	TGTGCTAGTGGCGTAGCGGGAGGTAGAGATACGCAGTATTTT	CASGVAGGRDTQYF
NA	few	14	TRBV9	TRBJ1-5	TGTGCCAGCAGCGTAGAAGGGCACAATCAGCCCCAGCATTTT	CASSVEGHNQPQHF
NA	NA	15	TRBV7-2	TRBJ1-2	TGTGCCAGCAGCTTAGCCACACACCAGGGTGGTGGCTACACCTTC	CASSLATHQGGGYTF
NA	NA	16	TRBV7-2	TRBJ2-5	TGTGCCAGCAGCTTTTCCCCAGGGGGCGGGGGAGAGACCCAGTACTTC	CASSFSPGGGGETQYF
NA	NA	17	TRBV6-1	TRBJ1-4	TGTGCCAGCAGCACCCGCAGGAGTCCCGCAACTAATGAAAAACTGTTTTTT	CASSTRRSPATNEKLFF
NA	NA	15	TRBV4-3	TRBJ2-2	TGCGCCAGCAGCCAAGATATCTCGAACACCGGGGAGCTGTTTTTT	CASSQDISNTGELFF
TRBD1	NA	12	TRBV20-1	TRBJ2-7	TGCAGTGCTCTGGGACAGATCTACGAGCAGTACTTC	CSALGQIYEQYF
TRBD2	few	18	TRBV7-9	TRBJ2-1	TGTGCCAGCAGCTTAGCGGGACTAGCGGGGATCCCATACAATGAGCAGTTCTTC	CASSLAGLAGIPYNEQFF
NA	NA	13	TRBV6-1	TRBJ2-5	TGTGCTAGCAGTGAAGCAGGCCTCCCGACCCAGTACTTC	CASSEAGLPTQYF
TRBD2	NA	17	TRBV10-3	TRBJ2-5	TGTGCCATCAGTGAGTCCGGACTAGCGGGATCCAAAAAGACCCAGTACTTC	CAISESGLAGSKKTQYF
NA	NA	14	TRBV5-1	TRBJ2-2	TGCGCCAGCAGCTTGGACGGAAACACCGGGGAGCTGTTTTTT	CASSLDGNTGELFF
NA	NA	12	TRBV9	TRBJ1-1	TGTGCCAGCAGCCGCTCGGACACTGAAGCTTTCTTT	CASSRSDTEAFF
NA	few	11	TRBV6-6	TRBJ2-1	TGCGCCAGCGCCGACCGTTTAGAGCAGTTCTTC	CASADRLEQFF
NA	few	15	TRBV6-2/TRBV6-3	TRBJ2-7	TGTGCCAGCAGTTCCCCGACAGGATGGATCTACGAGCAGTACTTC	CASSSPTGWIYEQYF
NA	NA	12	TRBV7-2	TRBJ1-4	TGTGCCAGCAGTAACAGTGGGGGTGGGCTGTTTTTT	CASSNSGGGLFF